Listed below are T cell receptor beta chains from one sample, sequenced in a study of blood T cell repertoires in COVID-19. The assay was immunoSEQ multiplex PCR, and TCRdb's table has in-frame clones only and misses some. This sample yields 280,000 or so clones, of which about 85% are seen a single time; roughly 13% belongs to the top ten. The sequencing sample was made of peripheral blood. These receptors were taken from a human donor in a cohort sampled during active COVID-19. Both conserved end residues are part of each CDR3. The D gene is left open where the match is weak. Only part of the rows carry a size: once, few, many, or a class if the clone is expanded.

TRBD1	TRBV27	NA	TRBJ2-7	CASSLSGQGSYEQYF	TGTGCCAGCAGTTTATCGGGACAGGGCTCCTACGAGCAGTACTTC
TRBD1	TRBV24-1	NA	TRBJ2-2	CATRRTGTGELFF	TGTGCCACCAGGCGGACAGGCACCGGGGAGCTGTTTTTT
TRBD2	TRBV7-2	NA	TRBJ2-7	CASSFSSGGSYEQYF	TGTGCCAGCAGCTTCTCTAGCGGAGGCTCCTACGAGCAGTACTTC
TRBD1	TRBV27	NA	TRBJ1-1	CASSFRGQGEAFF	TGTGCCAGCAGTTTCAGGGGGCAAGGTGAAGCTTTCTTT
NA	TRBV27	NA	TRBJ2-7	CASSPTRHEQYF	TGTGCCAGCAGTCCCACTCGCCACGAGCAGTACTTC
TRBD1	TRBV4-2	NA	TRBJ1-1	CASSQVSGGTEAFF	TGTGCCAGCAGCCAAGTGTCAGGGGGCACTGAAGCTTTCTTT
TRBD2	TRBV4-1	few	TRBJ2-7	CASSHAAGLAGVGYEQYF	TGCGCCAGCAGCCATGCCGCGGGACTAGCGGGAGTTGGCTACGAGCAGTACTTC
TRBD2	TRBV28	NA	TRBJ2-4	CASSRLAGGLTAKNIQYF	TGTGCCAGCAGTAGACTAGCGGGAGGACTTACAGCCAAAAACATTCAGTACTTC
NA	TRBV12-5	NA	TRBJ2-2	CASGWRTGELFF	TGTGCTAGTGGGTGGAGGACCGGGGAGCTGTTTTTT
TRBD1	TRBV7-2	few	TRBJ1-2	CASSLGQNYGYTF	TGTGCCAGCAGCCTGGGACAGAACTATGGCTACACCTTC
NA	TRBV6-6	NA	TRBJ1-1	CASSERGSGTEAFF	TGTGCCAGCAGTGAGAGGGGGAGCGGAACTGAAGCTTTCTTT
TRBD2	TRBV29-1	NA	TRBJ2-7	CSVGAGTSGYEQYF	TGCAGCGTTGGGGCCGGGACTAGCGGCTACGAGCAGTACTTC
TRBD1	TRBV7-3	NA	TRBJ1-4	CASSPGTELPGGTNEKLFF	TGTGCCAGTAGCCCTGGGACAGAGCTGCCTGGCGGGACTAATGAAAAACTGTTTTTT
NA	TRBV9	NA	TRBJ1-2	CASSVGPGSGYTF	TGTGCCAGCAGCGTGGGTCCAGGGTCTGGCTACACCTTC
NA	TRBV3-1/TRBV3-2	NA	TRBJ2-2	CASRSAGTGELFF	TGTGCCAGCAGGAGCGCGGGGACCGGGGAGCTGTTTTTT
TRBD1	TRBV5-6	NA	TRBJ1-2	CASRRQGWDYGYTF	TGTGCCAGCAGACGACAGGGCTGGGACTATGGCTACACCTTC
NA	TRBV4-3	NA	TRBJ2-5	CASSQGHQETQYF	TGCGCCAGCAGCCAAGGGCATCAAGAGACCCAGTACTTC
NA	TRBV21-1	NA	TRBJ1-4	CASRRRTSATNEKLFF	TGTGCCAGCAGACGTCGGACTTCTGCAACTAATGAAAAACTGTTTTTT
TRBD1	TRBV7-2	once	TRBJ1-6	CASSLGGRDRFNSPLHF	TGTGCCAGCAGCTTGGGGGGCCGGGACAGGTTTAATTCACCCCTCCACTTT
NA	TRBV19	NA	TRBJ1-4	CASSTGTPTNEKLFF	TGTGCCAGTAGTACCGGGACACCAACTAATGAAAAACTGTTTTTT
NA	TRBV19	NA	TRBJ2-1	CASRLNRALGNEQFF	TGTGCCAGTAGACTAAACAGGGCCCTGGGAAATGAGCAGTTCTTC
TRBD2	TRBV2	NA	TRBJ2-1	CASRKGLAGGNEQFF	TGTGCCAGCAGGAAGGGACTAGCGGGAGGGAATGAGCAGTTCTTC
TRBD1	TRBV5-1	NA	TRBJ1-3	CASSLDATGGNTIYF	TGCGCCAGCAGCTTGGACGCGACAGGGGGAAACACCATATATTTT
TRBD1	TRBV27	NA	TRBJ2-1	CASSQGGSLNEQFF	TGTGCCAGCAGTCAAGGGGGCTCCTTGAATGAGCAGTTCTTC
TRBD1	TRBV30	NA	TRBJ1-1	CAWTLTGLVNTEAFF	TGTGCCTGGACCTTGACAGGGTTAGTGAACACTGAAGCTTTCTTT
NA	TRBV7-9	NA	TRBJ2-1	CASSLASASRQHEQFF	TGTGCCAGCAGCTTAGCCTCGGCAAGCAGGCAACATGAGCAGTTCTTC
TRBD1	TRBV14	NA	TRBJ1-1	CASSQANRGSAEAFF	TGTGCCAGCAGCCAAGCCAACAGGGGGTCCGCCGAAGCTTTCTTT
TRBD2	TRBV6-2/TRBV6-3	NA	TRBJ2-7	CASSPARLAGAYEQYF	TGTGCCAGCAGCCCCGCCCGACTAGCGGGAGCTTACGAGCAGTACTTC
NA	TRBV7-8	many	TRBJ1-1	CASSQGHLNTEAFF	TGTGCCAGCAGCCAAGGACACTTGAACACTGAAGCTTTCTTT
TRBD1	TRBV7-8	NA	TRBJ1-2	CASSVQGLEYGYTF	TGTGCCAGCAGCGTACAGGGGTTGGAATATGGCTACACCTTC